The T cell receptor (beta chain) described here comes from a study of a mutant IDH1 vaccine in newly diagnosed glioma. Across the whole study: Following radiotherapy alone, or alongside temozolomide cycles, vaccination was started after an interval of 4-6 weeks. Most patients had received both radiotherapy and temozolomide, the prior options being radiotherapy, temozolomide, or both.

Sequenced by immunoSEQ multiplex PCR; TCRdb stores in-frame clones only, minus some. This sample has about 68,000 clones; 84% occur once, and the top ten carry approximately 12%. To note about this clone: What it binds is not known.

Time point noted: week 35, safety follow-up. A 20-mer mutant IDH1 peptide at 300 ug was injected subcutaneously with topical imiquimod. During weeks 1, 3, 5, 7, 11, 15, 19 and 23, patients received eight vaccinations. Every donor had a new WHO grade 3 or 4 astrocytoma that was IDH1-mutant, with loss of nuclear ATRX. The V and J ends lost 4 bases and 4 bases respectively, with 14 bases between them. Germline V gene sequence: CDR1 SGHRS, CDR2 YFSETQ. This CDR3 spans 14 amino acids. The TCR sequence derives from a man between 18 and 35 years old with glioma. The chain combines TRBV5-1 with TRBJ2-5, with a tentative D call TRBD2 (6 bases). The sample here was PBMCs, taken from a glioma patient whose treatment included an IDH1 peptide vaccine. The chain's CDR3 is CASSLPTSSETQYF. The CDR3 bases are TGCGCCAGCAGCCTACCGACTAGTTCAGAGACCCAGTACTTC. The full variable domain, completed using reference TRBV5-1 and TRBJ2-5, is KAGVTQTPRYLIKTRGQQVTLSCSPISGHRSVSWYQQTPGQGLQFLFEYFSETQRNKGNFPGRFSGRQFSNSRSEMNVSTLELGDSALYLCASSLPTSSETQYFGPGTRLLVL.